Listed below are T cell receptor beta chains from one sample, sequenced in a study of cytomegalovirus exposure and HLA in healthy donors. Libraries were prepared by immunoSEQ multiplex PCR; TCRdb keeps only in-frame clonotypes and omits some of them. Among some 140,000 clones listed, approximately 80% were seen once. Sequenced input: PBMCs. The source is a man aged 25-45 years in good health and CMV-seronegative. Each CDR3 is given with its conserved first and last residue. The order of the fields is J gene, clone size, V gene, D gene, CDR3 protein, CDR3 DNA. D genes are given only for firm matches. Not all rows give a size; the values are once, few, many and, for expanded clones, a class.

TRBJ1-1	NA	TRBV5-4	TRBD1	CASSTFRQGQNTEAFF	TGTGCCAGCAGCACCTTTCGACAGGGGCAGAACACTGAAGCTTTCTTT
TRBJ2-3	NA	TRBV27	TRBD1	CASSQRTGRTDTQYF	TGTGCCAGCAGTCAAAGGACAGGGCGCACAGATACGCAGTATTTT
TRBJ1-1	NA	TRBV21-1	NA	CASSKETGDTEAFF	TGTGCCAGCAGCAAAGAAACAGGGGACACTGAAGCTTTCTTT
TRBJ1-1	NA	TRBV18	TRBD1	CASSVGTAKTEAFF	TGTGCCAGCTCAGTCGGGACAGCGAAGACTGAAGCTTTCTTT
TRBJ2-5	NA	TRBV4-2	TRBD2	CASSRDYFGTSGTLETQYF	TGTGCCAGCAGCCGCGATTATTTTGGGACTAGCGGGACTTTGGAGACCCAGTACTTC
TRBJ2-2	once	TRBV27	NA	CASMGGAYTGELFF	TGTGCCAGCATGGGGGGGGCATACACCGGGGAGCTGTTTTTT
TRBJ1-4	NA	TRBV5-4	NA	CASSSHRELGEKLFF	TGTGCCAGCAGCTCCCACAGGGAATTAGGGGAAAAACTGTTTTTT
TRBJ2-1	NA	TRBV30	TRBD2	CAWRPAGDGEQFF	TGTGCCTGGAGACCCGCGGGAGACGGGGAGCAGTTCTTC
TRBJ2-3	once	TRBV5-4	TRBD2	CASSTRLAGGTTDTQYF	TGTGCCAGCAGCACCCGACTAGCGGGAGGTACCACAGATACGCAGTATTTT
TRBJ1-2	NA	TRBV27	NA	CASSPDSPLYGYTF	TGTGCCAGCAGCCCGGACAGCCCACTCTATGGCTACACCTTC
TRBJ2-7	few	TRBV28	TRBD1	CASSLWDRGLEQYF	TGTGCCAGCAGTTTATGGGACAGGGGGTTAGAGCAGTACTTC
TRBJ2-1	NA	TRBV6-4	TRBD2	CASSDSLAGYNEQFF	TGTGCCAGCAGTGATTCCCTAGCGGGCTACAATGAGCAGTTCTTC
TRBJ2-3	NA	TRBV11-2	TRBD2	CASSPPRNSGTDTQYF	TGTGCCAGCAGCCCCCCAAGGAATAGCGGGACAGATACGCAGTATTTT
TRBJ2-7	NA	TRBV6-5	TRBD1	CASSLTGDEQYF	TGTGCCAGCAGCCTAACAGGGGACGAGCAGTACTTC
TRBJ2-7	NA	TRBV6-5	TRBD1	CASSYLTGEYEQYF	TGTGCCAGCAGTTACTTAACAGGGGAGTACGAGCAGTACTTC
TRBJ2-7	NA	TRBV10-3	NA	CAISQLDQQYF	TGTGCCATCAGCCAACTTGATCAGCAGTACTTC
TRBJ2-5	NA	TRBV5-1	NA	CASSLVPEETQYF	TGCGCCAGCAGCTTGGTTCCGGAAGAGACCCAGTACTTC
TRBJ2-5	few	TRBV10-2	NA	CASSDTAETQYF	TGCGCCAGCAGTGATACTGCAGAGACCCAGTACTTC
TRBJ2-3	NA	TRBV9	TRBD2	CASSVVGGTKGDTQYF	TGTGCCAGCAGCGTAGTGGGCGGGACTAAGGGAGATACGCAGTATTTT
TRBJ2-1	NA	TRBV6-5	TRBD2	CASSPTSRNEQFF	TGTGCCAGCAGCCCGACTAGCCGCAATGAGCAGTTCTTC
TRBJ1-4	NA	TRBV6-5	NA	CASSRQAANEKLFF	TGTGCCAGCAGTAGGCAGGCAGCTAATGAAAAACTGTTTTTT
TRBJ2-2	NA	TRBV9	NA	CASSATGDPGELFF	TGTGCCAGCAGCGCCACGGGGGATCCCGGGGAGCTGTTTTTT
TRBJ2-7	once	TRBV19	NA	CASSKTGDYEQYF	TGTGCCAGTAGTAAAACTGGAGACTACGAGCAGTACTTC
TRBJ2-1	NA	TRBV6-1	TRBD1	CASNQGAGEQFF	TGTGCCAGCAATCAGGGGGCGGGTGAGCAGTTCTTC
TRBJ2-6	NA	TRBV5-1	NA	CASTTQGSGANVLTF	TGCGCCAGCACCACACAGGGCTCCGGGGCCAACGTCCTGACTTTC
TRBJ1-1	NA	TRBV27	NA	CASSLSGMNTEAFF	TGTGCCAGCAGTTTATCCGGGATGAACACTGAAGCTTTCTTT
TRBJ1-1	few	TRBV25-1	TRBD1	CASRGGTGMNTEAFF	TGTGCCAGCAGGGGTGGGACAGGGATGAACACTGAAGCTTTCTTT
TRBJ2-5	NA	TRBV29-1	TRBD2	CSVDVSGGGETQYF	TGCAGCGTTGATGTTAGCGGGGGGGGAGAGACCCAGTACTTC
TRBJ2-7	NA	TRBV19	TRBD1	CASSIYPDRGYEQYF	TGTGCCAGTAGTATATACCCCGACAGGGGGTACGAGCAGTACTTC
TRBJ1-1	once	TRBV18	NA	CASSPPGGDTEAFF	TGTGCCAGCTCACCACCGGGAGGGGACACTGAAGCTTTCTTT
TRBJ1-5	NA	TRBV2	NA	CASSEGVDWGNQPQHF	TGTGCCAGCAGTGAAGGCGTGGACTGGGGCAATCAGCCCCAGCATTTT
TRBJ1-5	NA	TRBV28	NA	CAIQAGSGDQPQHF	TGTGCCATTCAAGCAGGTTCAGGGGATCAGCCCCAGCATTTT
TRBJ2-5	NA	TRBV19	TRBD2	CASSRASGSQETQYF	TGTGCCAGTAGTAGGGCTAGCGGGAGCCAAGAGACCCAGTACTTC
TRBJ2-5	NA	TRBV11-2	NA	CASSSPRGSEETQYF	TGTGCCAGCAGCTCCCCCAGGGGATCCGAGGAGACCCAGTACTTC
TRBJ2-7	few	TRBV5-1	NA	CASSPRQSSYEQYF	TGCGCCAGCAGCCCCCGACAGAGCTCCTACGAGCAGTACTTC
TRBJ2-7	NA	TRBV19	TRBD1	CASSIDGTGWYEQYF	TGTGCCAGTAGTATAGATGGGACAGGGTGGTACGAGCAGTACTTC
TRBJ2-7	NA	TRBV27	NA	CASSTFTGGRFSYEQYF	TGTGCCAGCAGTACCTTTACAGGCGGCAGGTTCTCCTACGAGCAGTACTTC
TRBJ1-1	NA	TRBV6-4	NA	CASSKTGLNTEAFF	TGTGCCAGCAGTAAAACAGGGTTGAACACTGAAGCTTTCTTT
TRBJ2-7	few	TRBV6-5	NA	CASSSILRTYEQYF	TGTGCCAGCAGTTCGATACTACGTACCTACGAGCAGTACTTC
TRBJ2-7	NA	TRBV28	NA	CASSPRGRYPSSYEQYF	TGTGCCAGCAGTCCCCGGGGTAGGTACCCGAGCTCCTACGAGCAGTACTTC
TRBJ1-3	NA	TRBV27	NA	CATEPGNTIYF	TGTGCTACGGAGCCTGGAAACACCATATATTTT
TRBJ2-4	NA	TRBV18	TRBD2	CASSTGTSGLAKNIQYF	TGTGCCAGCTCAACGGGGACTAGCGGGCTAGCCAAAAACATTCAGTACTTC
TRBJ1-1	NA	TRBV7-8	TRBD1	CASTQANRGYLAEAFF	TGTGCCAGCACCCAGGCGAACAGGGGGTATTTGGCTGAAGCTTTCTTT
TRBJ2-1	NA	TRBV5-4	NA	CASSPTNNEQFF	TGTGCCAGCAGCCCGACTAACAATGAGCAGTTCTTC
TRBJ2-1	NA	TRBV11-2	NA	CASSWTGSNEQFF	TGTGCCAGCAGCTGGACTGGAAGCAATGAGCAGTTCTTC
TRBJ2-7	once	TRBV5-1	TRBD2	CASSLVLTSGYEQYF	TGCGCCAGCAGCTTGGTGTTAACTAGCGGGTACGAGCAGTACTTC
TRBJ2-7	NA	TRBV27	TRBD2	CASSLTGLAGGQHRLYEQYF	TGTGCCAGCAGTTTAACGGGACTAGCGGGAGGGCAGCACAGACTTTACGAGCAGTACTTC
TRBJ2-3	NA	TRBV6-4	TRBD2	CASSADSGKGTDTQYF	TGTGCCAGCAGTGCGGATAGCGGGAAAGGGACAGATACGCAGTATTTT
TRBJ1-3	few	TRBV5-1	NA	CASSTGGASPREVYF	TGCGCCAGCAGCACCGGGGGCGCCAGCCCTCGGGAGGTATATTTT
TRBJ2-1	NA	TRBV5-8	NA	CASSLERVGRSYNEQFF	TGTGCCAGCAGTCTCGAGCGGGTAGGGCGATCCTACAATGAGCAGTTCTTC
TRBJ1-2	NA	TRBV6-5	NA	CASSVLGGFNYGYTF	TGTGCCAGCAGTGTTTTGGGGGGGTTTAACTATGGCTACACCTTC
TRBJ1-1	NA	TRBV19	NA	CASKEQLMNTEAFF	TGTGCCAGTAAGGAGCAGCTCATGAACACTGAAGCTTTCTTT
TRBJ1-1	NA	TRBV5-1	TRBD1	CASSLDGQGPAEAFF	TGCGCCAGCAGCTTGGATGGACAGGGGCCGGCTGAAGCTTTCTTT
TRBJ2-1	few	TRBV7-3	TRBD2	CASSSIAGSSYNEQFF	TGTGCCAGCAGCTCTATAGCGGGCAGCTCCTACAATGAGCAGTTCTTC
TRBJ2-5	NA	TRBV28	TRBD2	CASSFLLAGGQETQYF	TGTGCCAGCAGTTTCCTACTAGCGGGGGGGCAGGAGACCCAGTACTTC